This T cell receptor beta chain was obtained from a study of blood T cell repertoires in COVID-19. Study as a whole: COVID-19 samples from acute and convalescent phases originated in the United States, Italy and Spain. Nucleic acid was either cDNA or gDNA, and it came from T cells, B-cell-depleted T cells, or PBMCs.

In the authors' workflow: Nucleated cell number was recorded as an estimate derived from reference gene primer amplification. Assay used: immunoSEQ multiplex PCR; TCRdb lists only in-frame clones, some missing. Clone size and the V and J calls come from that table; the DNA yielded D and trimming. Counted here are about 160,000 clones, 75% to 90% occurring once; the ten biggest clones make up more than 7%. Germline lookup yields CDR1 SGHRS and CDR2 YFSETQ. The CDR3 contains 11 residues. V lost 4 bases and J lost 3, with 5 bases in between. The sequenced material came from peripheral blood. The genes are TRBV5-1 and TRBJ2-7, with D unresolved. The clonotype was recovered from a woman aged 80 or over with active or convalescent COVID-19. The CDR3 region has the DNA TGCGCCAGCAGCGCAGGCTACGAGCAGTACTTC. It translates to CASSAGYEQYF.